Below are 10 T cell receptor beta chains sequenced from a single sample in a study of T-cell memory formation after mild COVID-19. TCRdb re-called the 5' RACE reads with MiXCR, one entry per CDR3 protein. The sample carries approximately 400,000 distinct CDR3 sequences, roughly a quarter recorded once. Sequencing input: PBMCs or a T cell subset sorted from them (not recorded which). The receptors shown here come from an adult woman who had mild COVID-19 (a few samples of this study predate the infection). Cell type and time point are not known.

This clonotype was found a few times. The chain is built from TRBV20-1 and TRBJ2-6; 7 nucleotides agree with TRBD1. Looked up from germline, CDR1 is DFQATT and CDR2 is SNEGSKA (reference sequence). J gave up 0 bases and V 3 bases, and 8 bases lay outside the gene matches. The CDR3 has 17 residues. DNA for the CDR3: TGCAGTGCTAGGGGACCGGGACAGCACTCTGGGGCCAACGTCCTGACTTTC. This sequence encodes CSARGPGQHSGANVLTF.

J is TRBJ2-1 and V is TRBV7-2, with D uncertain. V dropped 1 base and J dropped 7 bases, with 23 bases sitting between them. Germline V lookup: CDR1 SGHTA, CDR2 FQGNSA. CDR3 length equals 18 residues. CDR3 region: CASSLGSRGGLFQNEQFF. DNA for the CDR3: TGTGCCAGCAGCTTAGGGTCTCGCGGCGGCCTATTTCAGAATGAGCAGTTCTTC.

This clonotype was found a few times. The J gene is TRBJ2-5, the V gene TRBV6-5; 8 nucleotides align to TRBD2. The ends lost 2 bases at V and 3 bases at J; junction bases unmatched: 8. Germline loops: CDR1 MNHEY, CDR2 SVGAGI. The CDR3 covers 16 residues. CDR3 sequence: CASSYLSGKIKETQYF. Here the CDR3 DNA reads TGTGCCAGCAGTTACCTTAGCGGGAAGATTAAAGAGACCCAGTACTTC.

This clonotype was detected a few times. The V gene is TRBV12-3 or TRBV12-4, the J gene TRBJ1-5; perhaps TRBD1 as D (5 bases). The CDR3 covers 14 residues. The ends were cut back, 5 bases at V and 5 bases at J, with 13 bases in the middle. CDR3 nucleotides: TGTGCCAGCAGTCCCGGGACTCCACATCAGCCCCAGCATTTT. The encoded protein is CASSPGTPHQPQHF.

This clonotype was observed a handful of times. This chain uses TRBV7-9 with TRBJ1-1; D is ambiguous. Trimming cost V 4 bases and J 1 base, with 10 bases left between them. The germline V gene has CDR1 SEHNR and CDR2 FQNEAQ (reference sequence). The CDR3 totals 14 residues. CDR3 protein: CASSSNDKNTEAFF. CDR3 coding DNA: TGTGCCAGCAGCTCAAACGACAAGAACACTGAAGCTTTCTTT.

This clonotype came up a few times. The chain is built from TRBV20-1 and TRBJ2-7; the match to TRBD2 covers 9 bases. V shed 3 bases and J 4 bases; nucleotides not matched to a gene: 10. The CDR3 covers 15 residues. In germline, CDR1 is DFQATT, CDR2 SNEGSKA (reference sequence). The CDR3 DNA reads as TGCAGTGCTAGCATGCCTAGCGGGGCGTTTTACGAGCAGTACTTC. Encoded protein: CSASMPSGAFYEQYF.

This clonotype was seen a few times. This CDR3 is CAGSTSGSAEQYF. CDR3 coding DNA: TGTGCCGGGTCAACTAGCGGGAGTGCCGAGCAGTACTTC. The V call is TRBV10-3, the J call TRBJ2-7; 11 bases map to TRBD2. This CDR3 contains 13 residues. V lost 11 bases, J lost 6 bases, and 9 bases stayed unmatched. The germline V gene has CDR1 ENHRY and CDR2 SYGVKD.

V gene TRBV6-2 or TRBV6-3 combines with J gene TRBJ2-1, with 9 bases identical to TRBD2. J gave up 10 bases and V 0 bases, and 16 bases lay outside the gene matches. Germline V gives CDR1 MNHEY, CDR2 SVGEGT. This CDR3 region has 18 residues. CDR3 sequence reads: CASSYSRRASGISNEQFF. CDR3 DNA sequence: TGTGCCAGCAGTTACTCTCGAAGGGCTAGCGGGATATCGAACGAGCAGTTCTTC.

This clonotype was observed at least ten times. The chain couples TRBV18 to TRBJ2-7; no clear D. The V end lost 3 bases, the J end lost 6 bases, and 9 bases lay between the germline ends. The germline V gene encodes CDR1 KGHSH and CDR2 LQKENI. The CDR3 consists of 12 residues. CDR3 amino acids: CASSPATREQYF. DNA for the CDR3: TGTGCCAGCTCACCTGCGACGCGCGAGCAGTACTTC.

This clonotype was counted a few times. The rearrangement joins TRBV5-1 to TRBJ2-1; D ambiguous. CDR1 and CDR2 from the germline V gene are SGHRS and YFSETQ. CDR3 length: 10 amino acids. The V end lost 4 bases, the J end lost 12 bases, and 8 bases lay between the germline ends. This CDR3 reads CASSPDVQFF. CDR3 nucleotide sequence: TGCGCCAGCAGCCCGGATGTGCAGTTCTTC.